Listed here are 15 T cell receptor beta chains from one sample, sequenced in a study of early T cells in non-severe SARS-CoV-2 infection. Each CDR3 protein gets one entry after TCRdb re-called the 5' RACE reads with MiXCR. Seen here are around 94,000 distinct CDR3 sequences, about an eighth observed once, and the top ten hold 6% to 7.5%. The sequenced sample was whole blood. The source of these receptors is an adult who was a healthcare worker with PCR-confirmed SARS-CoV-2 infection or an uninfected control (not recorded which).

In this sample, this clonotype turned up many times. V usage is TRBV5-8 and J usage is TRBJ1-6; D is ambiguous. V was cut by 1 base and J by 7 bases, with 15 bases left in between. CDR3 length: 16 amino acids. In germline, CDR1 is SGHTS, CDR2 YDEGEE. DNA for the CDR3: TGTGCCAGCAGCTTGTGGGTAGCCTACCCCAATTCACCCCTCCACTTT. Translated: CASSLWVAYPNSPLHF.

The gene calls are TRBV28 and TRBJ2-1; 11 bases fit TRBD2. CDR1 and CDR2 (germline): MDHEN, SYDVKM. V trimming: 6 bases; J trimming: 14 bases; junction bases outside the gene matches: 9. The CDR3 has 13 residues. The DNA of the CDR3 is TGTGCCAGCAGGGAGCGGGTAGCGGGAGGGAAGTTCTTC. It translates to CASRERVAGGKFF.

This chain links TRBV7-9 with TRBJ2-7; either TRBD1 or TRBD2 may fit D (5 bases each). The CDR3 is 17 residues long. CDR1 SEHNR and CDR2 FQNEAQ come from the germline V gene (reference sequence). V was clipped by 2 bases and J by 2 bases, with 19 bases between them. The CDR3 sequence: CASSLKGSSHNPYEQYF. DNA of the CDR3: TGTGCCAGCAGCTTAAAGGGGAGCTCCCACAACCCCTACGAGCAGTACTTC.

The V and J genes are TRBV11-2 and TRBJ2-7; D call uncertain. Between the trimmed V and J ends, which lost 2 bases and 3 bases, there was a span of 8 bases. Looked up from germline, CDR1 is SGHAT and CDR2 is FQNNGV. This CDR3 contains 13 residues. The CDR3 DNA is TGTGCCAGCAGCTTAACCCCCCTCTACGAGCAGTACTTC. It encodes CASSLTPLYEQYF.

This sequence joins TRBV7-2 and TRBJ1-1, with D perhaps TRBD1 (6 bases). The CDR3 sequence is 14 residues long. Per the germline V gene, CDR1 is SGHTA and CDR2 is FQGNSA. Between the trimmed V and J ends, which lost 1 base and 6 bases, there was a span of 12 bases. The CDR3 DNA is TGTGCCAGCAGCTTAGAAAGCAGGGGCGCTGAAGCTTTCTTT. Translating gives CASSLESRGAEAFF.

This clonotype was found many times. The chain has TRBV5-1 and TRBJ2-5; 8 positions agree with TRBD1. Losses at the gene ends were 2 bases for V and 2 bases for J; bases not matched to a gene: 5. CDR1 and CDR2 (germline): SGHRS, YFSETQ. This CDR3 has 15 residues. In DNA form, the CDR3 reads TGCGCCAGCAGCTTAGGGGACAGGCGACAAGAGACCCAGTACTTC. Its translation: CASSLGDRRQETQYF.

The chain employs TRBV28 and TRBJ2-2; D is unresolved. Germline CDR1 reads MDHEN; CDR2 reads SYDVKM. This CDR3 comprises 14 residues. V lost 5 bases to trimming and J lost 0 bases, with 7 bases between them. The CDR3 protein is CASSKGSNTGELFF. The CDR3 DNA reads TGTGCCAGCAGTAAAGGTTCGAACACCGGGGAGCTGTTTTTT.

This clonotype is labeled medium-sized (0.01 to 0.1%). The V gene is TRBV28, the J gene TRBJ2-1; D is unclear. Looked up from germline, CDR1 is MDHEN and CDR2 is SYDVKM. CDR3 size: 11 residues. V was cut by 7 bases and J by 6 bases, with 7 bases left in between. CDR3 sequence (DNA): TGTGCCAGCACCTGGCCCAATGAGCAGTTCTTC. Its protein is CASTWPNEQFF.

The gene calls are TRBV20-1 and TRBJ2-2; weak D call: TRBD2 (6 bases). Germline CDR1 reads DFQATT; CDR2 reads SNEGSKA (reference sequence). The CDR3 sequence is 15 residues long. V dropped 3 bases and J dropped 3 bases, with 14 bases sitting between them. Here the CDR3 reads CSASEGRGDTGELFF. The CDR3 region has the DNA TGCAGTGCTAGTGAGGGGCGCGGGGACACCGGGGAGCTGTTTTTT.

This clonotype was found a few times. The rearrangement joins TRBV7-9 to TRBJ2-7; 10 bases line up with TRBD2. This CDR3 has 15 amino acids. From germline, CDR1 is SEHNR and CDR2 FQNEAQ (reference sequence). With V trimmed by 3 bases and J by 5 bases, 7 bases remained unmatched. The CDR3 DNA sequence: TGTGCCAGCAGCTTTGGGTCTAGCGGGAGCCACGAGCAGTACTTC. Translating gives CASSFGSSGSHEQYF.

This clonotype was counted only a few times. This chain links TRBV6-1 with TRBJ2-4, with TRBD2 matching over 7 bases. CDR1 and CDR2 from the germline V gene are MNHNS and SASEGT. The length of the CDR3 is 18 residues. Trimming cost V 2 bases and J 1 base; bases outside gene matches: 11. The CDR3 bases are TGTGCCAGCAGTGAAAGGGAGGGGACCCTCTCGGCCAAAAACATTCAGTACTTC. Translating it yields CASSEREGTLSAKNIQYF.

The sample holds many counts of this clonotype. The CDR3 loop is CASSSLGPQIDTQYF. The CDR3 DNA is TGTGCCAGCAGCTCCCTGGGTCCCCAGATCGATACGCAGTATTTT. The chain recombines TRBV5-6 with TRBJ2-3; no reliable D call. V was trimmed by 3 bases and J by 6 bases, leaving 17 bases between them. There are 15 residues in the CDR3. The germline gives CDR1 SGHDT, CDR2 YYEEEE.

The chain employs TRBV28 and TRBJ1-2; TRBD1 is a possible D gene (5 bases). V was trimmed by 6 bases and J by 5 bases, leaving 16 bases between them. The CDR3 runs 14 residues. Germline-derived CDR1 and CDR2 are MDHEN and SYDVKM. CDR3 coding DNA: TGTGCCAGCAGCATGGGGCCGAGGTCTTATGGCTACACCTTC. It translates to CASSMGPRSYGYTF.

V is TRBV5-1 and J is TRBJ2-3, with 7 bases aligning to TRBD2. Trimming at V came to 1 base and at J to 4 bases, leaving 6 bases not matched to a gene. Germline values: CDR1 SGHRS, CDR2 YFSETQ. CDR3 length: 15 residues. The CDR3 bases are TGCGCCAGCAGCTTGAGGATGCGGGAGTCAGATACGCAGTATTTT. Its protein product is CASSLRMRESDTQYF. Variable domain in full (rest from reference TRBV5-1 and TRBJ2-3): KAGVTQTPRYLIKTRGQQVTLSCSPISGHRSVSWYQQTPGQGLQFLFEYFSETQRNKGNFPGRFSGRQFSNSRSEMNVSTLELGDSALYLCASSLRMRESDTQYFGPGTRLTVL.

This clonotype has more than one count but fewer than ten. The gene calls are TRBV25-1 and TRBJ2-5; 7 positions match TRBD2. The CDR3 runs 15 residues. Germline values: CDR1 MGHDK, CDR2 SYGVNS. J lost 2 bases, V lost 0 bases, and 3 bases had no gene match. CDR3: CASSEYGGWQETQYF. The DNA for the CDR3 is TGTGCCAGCAGTGAATACGGGGGGTGGCAAGAGACCCAGTACTTC.